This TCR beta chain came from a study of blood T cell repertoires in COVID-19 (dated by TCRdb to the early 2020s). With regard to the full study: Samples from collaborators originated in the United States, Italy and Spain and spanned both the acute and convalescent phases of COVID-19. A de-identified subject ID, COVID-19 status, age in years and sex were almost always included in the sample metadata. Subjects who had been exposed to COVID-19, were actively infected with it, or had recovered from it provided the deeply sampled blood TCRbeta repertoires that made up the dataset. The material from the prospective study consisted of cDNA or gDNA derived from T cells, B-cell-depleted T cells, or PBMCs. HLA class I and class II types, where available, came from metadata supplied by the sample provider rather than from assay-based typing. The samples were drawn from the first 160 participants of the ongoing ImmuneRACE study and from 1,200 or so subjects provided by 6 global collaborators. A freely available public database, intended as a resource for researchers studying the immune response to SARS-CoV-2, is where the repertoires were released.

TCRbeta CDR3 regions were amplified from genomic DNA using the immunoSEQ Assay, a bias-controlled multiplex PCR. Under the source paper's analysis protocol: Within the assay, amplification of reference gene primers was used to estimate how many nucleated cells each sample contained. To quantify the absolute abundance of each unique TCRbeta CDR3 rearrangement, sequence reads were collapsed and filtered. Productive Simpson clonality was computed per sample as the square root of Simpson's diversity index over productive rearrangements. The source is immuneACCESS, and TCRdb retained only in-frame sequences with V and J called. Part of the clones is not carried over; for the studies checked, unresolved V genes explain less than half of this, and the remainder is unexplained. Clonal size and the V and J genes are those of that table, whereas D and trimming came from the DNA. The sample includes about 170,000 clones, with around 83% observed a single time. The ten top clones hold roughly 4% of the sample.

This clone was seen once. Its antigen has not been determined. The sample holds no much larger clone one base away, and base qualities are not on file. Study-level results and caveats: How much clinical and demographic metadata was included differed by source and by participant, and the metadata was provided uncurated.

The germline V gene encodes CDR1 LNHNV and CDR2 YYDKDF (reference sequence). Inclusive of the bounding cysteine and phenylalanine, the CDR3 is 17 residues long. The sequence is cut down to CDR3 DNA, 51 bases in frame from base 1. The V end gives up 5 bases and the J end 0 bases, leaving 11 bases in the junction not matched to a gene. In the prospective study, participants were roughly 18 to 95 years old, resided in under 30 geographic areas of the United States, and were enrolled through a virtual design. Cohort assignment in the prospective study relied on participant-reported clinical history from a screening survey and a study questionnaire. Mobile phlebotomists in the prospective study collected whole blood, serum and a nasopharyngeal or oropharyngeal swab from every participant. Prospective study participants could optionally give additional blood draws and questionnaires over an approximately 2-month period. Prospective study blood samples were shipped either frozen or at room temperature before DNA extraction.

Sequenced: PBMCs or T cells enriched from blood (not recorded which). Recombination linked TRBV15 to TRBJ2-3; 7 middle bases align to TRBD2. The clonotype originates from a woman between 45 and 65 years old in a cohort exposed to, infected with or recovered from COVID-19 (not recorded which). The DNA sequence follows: TGTGCCACCAGCGGTAGAGTTGCGGGACTAAGCACAGATACGCAGTATTTT. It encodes CATSGRVAGLSTDTQYF.